These 25 T cell receptor beta chains originate from one sample sequenced in a study of patients and donors after allogeneic stem cell transplantation. MiXCR, run by TCRdb on the RT-PCR reads, gives a single entry per CDR3 protein. The data show about 960,000 distinct CDR3 sequences, about 20% seen once. Sequencing was performed on blood, either unsorted or a sorted T cell fraction (not recorded which). These receptors were taken from a human donor who was either an allogeneic HSCT recipient or a stem cell or donor lymphocyte infusion donor (not recorded which). It is not recorded whose cells these are; they may come from a transplant donor.

This chain joins TRBV7-9 and TRBJ2-6; no clear D. The CDR3 has 15 amino acids. The V end was cut by 0 bases, the J end by 9 bases, with 12 bases between. Germline lookup yields CDR1 SEHNR and CDR2 FQNEAQ (reference sequence). The DNA for the CDR3 is TGTGCCAGCAGCTTAGCGGGTACAACCTTCAACGTCCTGACTTTC. Translated, it gives CASSLAGTTFNVLTF. Combining the CDR3 with reference TRBV7-9 and TRBJ2-6 gives the whole variable domain DTGVSQNPRHKITKRGQNVTFRCDPISEHNRLYWYRQTLGQGPEFLTYFQNEAQLEKSRLLSDRFSAERPKGSFSTLEIQRTEQGDSAMYLCASSLAGTTFNVLTFGAGSRLTVL.

This chain links TRBV20-1 with TRBJ1-1, with TRBD1 as a possible D gene (6 bases). This CDR3 has 11 amino acids. V lost 6 bases to trimming and J lost 7 bases, with 12 bases between them. Germline V gene lookup returns CDR1 DFQATT and CDR2 SNEGSKA (reference sequence). CDR3 sequence (DNA): TGCAGTGCCACCGACAGGATTGAAGCTTTCTTT. It codes for CSATDRIEAFF.

There are a few counts of this clonotype. This sequence joins TRBV9 and TRBJ2-2, with 7 bases fitting TRBD2. V was clipped by 3 bases and J by 3 bases; unmatched bases: 8. Per germline, CDR1 SGDLS and CDR2 YYNGEE. This CDR3 has 16 residues. Here the CDR3 reads CASSALSGVDTGELFF. The CDR3 DNA reads TGTGCCAGCAGCGCCCTCAGCGGGGTCGACACCGGGGAGCTGTTTTTT.

The chain links TRBV12-3 or TRBV12-4 to TRBJ2-1; TRBD2 aligns across 7 bases. The CDR3 consists of 15 residues. Losses at the gene ends were 3 bases for V and 8 bases for J; bases not matched to a gene: 10. Here the CDR3 DNA reads TGTGCCAGCAGTTTGGGCGGGAGTAGTTCTCATGAGCAGTTCTTC. Protein product: CASSLGGSSSHEQFF.

This clonotype was detected many times. The V call is TRBV28, the J call TRBJ2-1; 15 positions agree with TRBD2. V was pared by 5 bases and J by 0 bases, with 14 bases of the junction left unmatched. The CDR3 contains 21 residues. Per germline, CDR1 MDHEN and CDR2 SYDVKM. The CDR3 nucleotides read TGTGCCAGCAGTCATGAATCGGGACTAGCGGGAGGCAAAAGCTCCTACAATGAGCAGTTCTTC. It encodes CASSHESGLAGGKSSYNEQFF.

This clonotype was counted between two and nine times. V gene TRBV11-2 combines with J gene TRBJ1-1; the D is unclear. Germline V gene data show CDR1 as SGHAT and CDR2 as FQNNGV. CDR3 size: 11 residues. Trimming stripped 3 bases from V and 7 bases from J, with 6 bases between. As DNA, the CDR3 is TGTGCCAGCAGCTTCCGAGGTGAAGCTTTCTTT. It codes for CASSFRGEAFF.

This clonotype was counted between two and nine times. The chain links TRBV29-1 to TRBJ2-1; D perhaps matches TRBD2 (5 bases). Trimming cost V 3 bases and J 0 bases, with 9 bases left between them. Germline CDR1 reads SQVTM; CDR2 reads ANQGSEA. This CDR3 is built from 14 residues. The CDR3 coding sequence is TGCAGCGTTGATGGAGGAAGCTCCTACAATGAGCAGTTCTTC. Translating it yields CSVDGGSSYNEQFF.

There are many counts of this clonotype. V and J are TRBV4-1 and TRBJ1-1, with no clear D. Germline V CDR1 and CDR2: MGHRA, YSYEKL. The CDR3 contains 14 residues. V was pared by 3 bases and J by 0 bases, with 8 bases between. The DNA of the CDR3 is TGCGCCAGCAGCCAGGACCCTGTGAACACTGAAGCTTTCTTT. Translation gives CASSQDPVNTEAFF.

The chain has TRBV11-2 and TRBJ2-5; 10 bases agree with TRBD1. There are 16 residues in the CDR3. With V trimmed by 3 bases and J by 5 bases, 9 bases remained unmatched. Germline V gene sequence: CDR1 SGHAT, CDR2 FQNNGV. CDR3 loop: CASSFRDRGWEETQYF. In nucleotides, the CDR3 is TGTGCCAGCAGCTTCCGGGACAGGGGTTGGGAGGAGACCCAGTACTTC.

This chain joins TRBV27 and TRBJ2-3, with D perhaps matching TRBD1 or TRBD2 (5 bases each). V was clipped by 4 bases and J by 5 bases, with 13 bases between them. The length of the CDR3 is 14 residues. CDR1 MNHEY and CDR2 SMNVEV come from the germline V gene (reference sequence). The CDR3 sequence: CASSSGRPIDTQYF. In DNA, the CDR3 is TGTGCCAGCAGTTCGGGGCGCCCGATAGATACGCAGTATTTT.

There are a few counts of this clonotype. The gene calls are TRBV5-1 and TRBJ2-4, with 8 bases matching TRBD1. Germline V gene lookup returns CDR1 SGHRS and CDR2 YFSETQ. V was clipped by 4 bases and J by 0 bases; unmatched bases: 6. This CDR3 region has 16 residues. The CDR3 DNA is TGCGCCAGCAGCCCCCCCGACAGGGGAGCCAAAAACATTCAGTACTTC. Translation: CASSPPDRGAKNIQYF.

The gene calls are TRBV19 and TRBJ1-1; D possibly corresponds to TRBD1 (5 bases). Trimming left V 4 bases short and J 1 base short, with 10 bases between. Germline lookup yields CDR1 LNHDA and CDR2 SQIVND (reference sequence). This CDR3 has 14 residues. The CDR3 nucleotides are TGTGCCAGTAGTAGGGACTCAGCGAACACTGAAGCTTTCTTT. It encodes CASSRDSANTEAFF. The entire variable domain, with the rest obtained from reference TRBV19 and TRBJ1-1, is as follows: DGGITQSPKYLFRKEGQNVTLSCEQNLNHDAMYWYRQDPGQGLRLIYYSQIVNDFQKGDIAEGYSVSREKKESFPLTVTSAQKNPTAFYLCASSRDSANTEAFFGQGTRLTVV.

The chain recombines TRBV12-3 or TRBV12-4 with TRBJ2-1; 8 nucleotides agree with TRBD2. V lost 9 bases, J lost 6 bases, and 7 bases stayed unmatched. The CDR3 sequence is 13 residues long. CDR3 nucleotide sequence: TGTGCCAGTTTTTGGCGGGAGGTCAATGAGCAGTTCTTC. It yields the protein CASFWREVNEQFF.

This clonotype has at least ten counts. V gene TRBV20-1 combines with J gene TRBJ1-2; D uncertain. The CDR3 runs 15 residues. Trimming cost V 0 bases and J 2 bases, with 13 bases left between them. Germline V lookup: CDR1 DFQATT, CDR2 SNEGSKA (reference sequence). This CDR3 reads CSARDPTFGNYGYTF. The DNA for the CDR3 is TGCAGTGCTAGAGATCCGACTTTTGGGAACTATGGCTACACCTTC.

The rearrangement uses TRBV7-6 and TRBJ1-5; D is possibly TRBD1 (5 bases). V was shortened by 4 bases and J by 4 bases, with 17 bases between the two germline ends. The length of the CDR3 is 16 residues. The germline gives CDR1 SGHVS, CDR2 FNYEAQ. The CDR3 is CASSSNHRDLNQPQHF. In DNA form, the CDR3 reads TGTGCCAGCAGCTCAAACCACCGGGACTTAAATCAGCCCCAGCATTTT.

The V call is TRBV6-9, the J call TRBJ2-6, with unresolved D. The V gene's germline CDR1 is MNHGY and CDR2 SVAAGI. Trimming left V 2 bases short and J 0 bases short, with 8 bases between. This CDR3 contains 16 residues. The CDR3 DNA sequence: TGTGCCAGCAGTTATCCCCCGACCTCTGGGGCCAACGTCCTGACTTTC. Protein: CASSYPPTSGANVLTF.

This clonotype has a count of ten or more. The chain couples TRBV5-1 to TRBJ2-6; D might be TRBD2 (6 bases). The CDR3 runs to 17 residues. V lost 0 bases and J lost 0, with 10 bases in between. The V gene's germline CDR1 is SGHRS and CDR2 YFSETQ. The CDR3 bases are TGCGCCAGCAGCTTGGGTCGGGGGAACTCTGGGGCCAACGTCCTGACTTTC. As protein: CASSLGRGNSGANVLTF.

This clonotype has only a few counts. J is TRBJ2-5 and V is TRBV12-3 or TRBV12-4, with 11 bases identical to TRBD2. V was pared by 1 base and J by 4 bases, with 2 bases of the junction left unmatched. The CDR3 loop spans 15 amino acids. The CDR3 sequence is CASSLVTSGAETQYF. In DNA, the CDR3 is TGTGCCAGCAGTTTAGTGACTAGCGGGGCAGAGACCCAGTACTTC.

V usage is TRBV20-1 and J usage is TRBJ2-7, with D perhaps matching TRBD2 (6 bases). Trimming stripped 5 bases from V and 6 bases from J, with 14 bases between. Germline V gene data show CDR1 as DFQATT and CDR2 as SNEGSKA (reference sequence). The CDR3 consists of 12 residues. The CDR3 region is CSAGAGGTEQYF. CDR3 DNA: TGCAGTGCTGGGGCGGGCGGGACCGAGCAGTACTTC.

In regard to this clonotype: At one end, the junction sequence differs from germline, possibly due to a read error. The gene calls are TRBV6-1 and TRBJ2-3; the D gene is possibly TRBD1 (6 bases). The CDR3 is made up of 14 amino acids. CDR1 and CDR2 (germline): MNHNS, SASEGT. CDR3 protein: CAGSRQDSTDTQYF. The CDR3 DNA reads as TGTGCCGGCAGCCGACAGGACTCCACAGATACGCAGTATTTT.

V gene TRBV5-1 combines with J gene TRBJ1-3, with no clear D. Germline assignment: CDR1 SGHRS and CDR2 YFSETQ. The CDR3 extends over 15 amino acids. The V end was cut by 0 bases, the J end by 0 bases, with 7 bases between. CDR3 nucleotide sequence: TGCGCCAGCAGCTTGGAGCCGGGCTCTGGAAACACCATATATTTT. The encoded protein is CASSLEPGSGNTIYF.

This clonotype was counted only a few times. A read error may produce the germline difference seen at one junction end. The rearrangement joins TRBV7-7 to TRBJ2-3; the D is unclear. Germline CDR1 is SSHAT and CDR2 is FNYEAQ (reference sequence). This CDR3 comprises 14 residues. DNA for the CDR3: TGTGCTAGCAGCCGAGAAGGGATCCGAGCTACGCAGTATTTT. This gives the protein CASSREGIRATQYF.

The V gene is TRBV11-2, the J gene TRBJ2-1; the D is unclear. V dropped 5 bases and J dropped 15 bases, with 14 bases sitting between them. The length of the CDR3 is 11 residues. Germline V gives CDR1 SGHAT, CDR2 FQNNGV. Here the CDR3 DNA reads TGTGCCAGCAGCGTGATGTCGGCGCTGTTCTTC. Amino acids: CASSVMSALFF.

V and J are TRBV7-3 and TRBJ2-7, with a weak D call TRBD1 (6 bases). CDR1 SGHTA and CDR2 FQGTGA come from the germline V gene. This CDR3 is built from 13 residues. V gave up 0 bases and J gave up 6 bases, with 9 bases separating them. CDR3 region: CASSLTRDTEQYF. CDR3 nucleotide sequence: TGTGCCAGCAGCTTAACCCGGGACACCGAGCAGTACTTC.

With respect to this clonotype: Relative to the germline gene, one junction end is altered; a read error may explain this. The rearrangement links TRBV4-1 to TRBJ2-7; D perhaps matches TRBD1 (5 bases). Germline V gene data show CDR1 as MGHRA and CDR2 as YSYEKL. CDR3 size: 14 residues. The CDR3 nucleotides read TGCGCCAGCAGCCAAGAGACAGCCTCCCACGAGCAGTACTTC. It translates to CASSQETASHEQYF.